This T cell receptor (beta chain) originates from a study of cytomegalovirus exposure and HLA in healthy donors. Study-level findings and limits: Most subjects' HLA-A and HLA-B alleles were reportedly predicted from TCR beta sequences.

As to this clone: Its antigen is as yet unknown.

This CDR3 spans 14 amino acids. Germline V gene sequence: CDR1 GTSNPN, CDR2 SVGIG (reference sequence). V shed 6 bases and J 3 bases; nucleotides not matched to a gene: 3. PCR employed 60 Vbeta and 13 Jbeta primers. Clones were sequenced by immunoSEQ multiplex PCR, and TCRdb holds only the in-frame ones, with some missing. The specimen's table records about 110,000 clones. The clonotype comes from a man aged 50 to 60 in good health and CMV-seronegative. Material: PBMCs. V and J are TRBV30 and TRBJ2-3, with TRBD2 identical over 13 bases. The CDR3 DNA is TGTGCCTGTATACTAGCGGGGGGGACAGATACGCAGTATTTT. It yields the protein CACILAGGTDTQYF.